Listed below are T cell receptor beta chains from one sample, sequenced in a study of T-cell memory formation after mild COVID-19. TCRdb independently ran MiXCR on the 5' RACE reads; one entry per CDR3 protein. This table has 350,000 to 450,000 distinct CDR3 sequences, over 15% appearing once. Sequencing was performed on PBMCs or a T cell subset sorted from them (not recorded which). These TCRs come from an adult woman who had mild COVID-19 (a few samples of this study predate the infection). Cell type and time point are not known. Each CDR3 is given with its conserved first and last residue. The D gene is left open where the match is weak. The size of a clone is reported for some rows only, either as once, few or many, or as a class for expanded clones.

cdr3_aa: CASSDRYREGLGYTF
cdr3_nt: TGTGCCAGCAGTGACCGATACAGGGAAGGTTTGGGCTACACCTTC
v_call: TRBV25-1
clone_size: -
j_call: TRBJ1-2
d_call: -

cdr3_aa: CASSQVGTSGSYEQYF
cdr3_nt: TGTGCCAGCAGCCAAGTAGGAACTAGCGGCTCCTACGAGCAGTACTTC
v_call: TRBV4-2
clone_size: few
j_call: TRBJ2-7
d_call: TRBD2

cdr3_aa: CATSFTVHYGYTF
cdr3_nt: TGTGCCACCAGCTTTACAGTGCACTATGGCTACACCTTC
v_call: TRBV15
clone_size: few
j_call: TRBJ1-2
d_call: -

cdr3_aa: CASSRTGGNEKLFF
cdr3_nt: TGCGCCAGCAGCCGGACAGGGGGAAATGAAAAACTGTTTTTT
v_call: TRBV4-1
clone_size: many
j_call: TRBJ1-4
d_call: TRBD1

cdr3_aa: CASSLVSGNNEKLFF
cdr3_nt: TGTGCCAGCAGCTTAGTATCTGGAAATAATGAAAAACTGTTTTTT
v_call: TRBV7-9
clone_size: -
j_call: TRBJ1-4
d_call: -

cdr3_aa: CASSLGGFGYTF
cdr3_nt: TGTGCCAGCAGTCTTGGGGGATTTGGCTACACCTTC
v_call: TRBV2
clone_size: -
j_call: TRBJ1-2
d_call: -

cdr3_aa: CASSQFWGQGNYGYTF
cdr3_nt: TGCGCCAGCAGCCAATTTTGGGGACAGGGTAACTATGGCTACACCTTC
v_call: TRBV4-3
clone_size: -
j_call: TRBJ1-2
d_call: TRBD1

cdr3_aa: CASSQDLTLYEQYF
cdr3_nt: TGCGCCAGCAGCCAAGATCTGACTCTTTACGAGCAGTACTTC
v_call: TRBV4-3
clone_size: few
j_call: TRBJ2-7
d_call: -

cdr3_aa: CATSETTGGYEQYF
cdr3_nt: TGTGCCACCAGTGAAACCACGGGGGGATACGAGCAGTACTTC
v_call: TRBV24-1
clone_size: many
j_call: TRBJ2-7
d_call: TRBD2

cdr3_aa: CASSYEEGIQETQYF
cdr3_nt: TGTGCCAGCAGTTATGAGGAGGGGATCCAAGAGACCCAGTACTTC
v_call: TRBV6-6
clone_size: -
j_call: TRBJ2-5
d_call: -

cdr3_aa: CSALHGTQLRGRYF
cdr3_nt: TGCAGCGCCTTACACGGGACTCAGCTTAGGGGGAGGTATTTT
v_call: TRBV29-1
clone_size: -
j_call: TRBJ2-3
d_call: -

cdr3_aa: CASSVNSAAAGELFF
cdr3_nt: TGTGCCAGCAGCGTTAACTCGGCGGCCGCCGGGGAGCTGTTTTTT
v_call: TRBV9
clone_size: few
j_call: TRBJ2-2
d_call: -

cdr3_aa: CSPISGAPETQYF
cdr3_nt: TGCAGTCCAATCTCCGGGGCGCCAGAGACCCAGTACTTC
v_call: TRBV20-1
clone_size: few
j_call: TRBJ2-5
d_call: -

cdr3_aa: CASSKPRQGSSGDSTDTQYF
cdr3_nt: TGTGCCAGCAGCAAACCCCGACAGGGGTCTAGCGGGGATAGCACAGATACGCAGTATTTT
v_call: TRBV21-1
clone_size: many
j_call: TRBJ2-3
d_call: -

cdr3_aa: CASSYRSYGNQYF
cdr3_nt: TGTGCCAGCAGCTACCGTTCTTACGGGAACCAGTACTTC
v_call: TRBV7-9
clone_size: few
j_call: TRBJ2-5
d_call: -

cdr3_aa: CASSAGPRNSPLHF
cdr3_nt: TGTGCCAGTTCTGCAGGGCCCAGAAATTCACCCCTCCACTTT
v_call: TRBV19
clone_size: few
j_call: TRBJ1-6
d_call: -

cdr3_aa: CASRKGIGGRARELFF
cdr3_nt: TGTGCCAGCAGAAAAGGCATTGGCGGGAGGGCAAGGGAGCTGTTTTTT
v_call: TRBV12-3/TRBV12-4
clone_size: -
j_call: TRBJ2-2
d_call: TRBD2

cdr3_aa: CSVDGPNYGYTF
cdr3_nt: TGCAGCGTTGACGGACCCAACTATGGCTACACCTTC
v_call: TRBV29-1
clone_size: -
j_call: TRBJ1-2
d_call: -

cdr3_aa: CSARDRAPTGDTQYF
cdr3_nt: TGCAGTGCTAGGGACAGGGCACCCACGGGAGATACGCAGTATTTT
v_call: TRBV20-1
clone_size: few
j_call: TRBJ2-3
d_call: TRBD1

cdr3_aa: CATSRGKTGELFF
cdr3_nt: TGTGCCACCAGCAGAGGCAAAACCGGGGAGCTGTTTTTT
v_call: TRBV15
clone_size: -
j_call: TRBJ2-2
d_call: -

cdr3_aa: CSASGEVTSHEQYF
cdr3_nt: TGCAGTGCTAGTGGGGAGGTCACATCCCACGAGCAGTACTTC
v_call: TRBV20-1
clone_size: -
j_call: TRBJ2-7
d_call: -

cdr3_aa: CASSANSGSSADTQYF
cdr3_nt: TGTGCCAGCAGCGCAAATAGCGGGAGTAGCGCAGATACGCAGTATTTT
v_call: TRBV9
clone_size: -
j_call: TRBJ2-3
d_call: TRBD2

cdr3_aa: CASSLVGNTGELFF
cdr3_nt: TGTGCCAGCAGCCTAGTAGGGAACACCGGGGAGCTGTTTTTT
v_call: TRBV7-2
clone_size: many
j_call: TRBJ2-2
d_call: -

cdr3_aa: CASSLRGGAGEQFF
cdr3_nt: TGTGCCAGCAGCTTAAGGGGGGGCGCTGGCGAGCAGTTCTTC
v_call: TRBV7-2
clone_size: few
j_call: TRBJ2-1
d_call: -

cdr3_aa: CSARRGAGETQYF
cdr3_nt: TGCAGTGCTAGGAGGGGGGCAGGGGAGACCCAGTACTTC
v_call: TRBV20-1
clone_size: -
j_call: TRBJ2-5
d_call: -

cdr3_aa: CASSVATGGGETQYF
cdr3_nt: TGTGCCAGCAGCGTAGCTACGGGGGGTGGAGAGACCCAGTACTTC
v_call: TRBV9
clone_size: -
j_call: TRBJ2-5
d_call: TRBD2

cdr3_aa: CASSQVGAGGNTQYF
cdr3_nt: TGCGCCAGCAGCCAAGTAGGGGCGGGAGGGAATACGCAGTATTTT
v_call: TRBV4-1
clone_size: -
j_call: TRBJ2-3
d_call: TRBD2

cdr3_aa: CASSLGYGTLYEQYF
cdr3_nt: TGCGCCAGCAGCTTGGGTTACGGGACCCTCTACGAGCAGTACTTC
v_call: TRBV5-1
clone_size: -
j_call: TRBJ2-7
d_call: -

cdr3_aa: CASSQEPGDRVYEQYF
cdr3_nt: TGTGCCAGCAGCCAAGAACCAGGGGACAGAGTCTACGAGCAGTACTTC
v_call: TRBV14
clone_size: few
j_call: TRBJ2-7
d_call: TRBD1

cdr3_aa: CAISDKRGYSYEQYF
cdr3_nt: TGTGCCATCAGTGACAAGCGGGGATACTCCTACGAGCAGTACTTC
v_call: TRBV10-3
clone_size: few
j_call: TRBJ2-7
d_call: TRBD2

cdr3_aa: CSARDGHRGYNSPLHF
cdr3_nt: TGCAGTGCTAGAGATGGGCACAGGGGATACAATTCACCCCTCCACTTT
v_call: TRBV20-1
clone_size: -
j_call: TRBJ1-6
d_call: TRBD1

cdr3_aa: CASSTPGSGATEAFF
cdr3_nt: TGTGCCAGCAGCACCCCCGGGTCGGGGGCCACTGAAGCTTTCTTT
v_call: TRBV9
clone_size: -
j_call: TRBJ1-1
d_call: -

cdr3_aa: CASRPGSLNTGELFF
cdr3_nt: TGTGCCAGCAGACCCGGGTCCTTGAACACCGGGGAGCTGTTTTTT
v_call: TRBV11-2
clone_size: -
j_call: TRBJ2-2
d_call: -

cdr3_aa: CATPGQGAGGYTF
cdr3_nt: TGTGCCACCCCGGGACAGGGGGCCGGTGGCTACACCTTC
v_call: TRBV7-2
clone_size: few
j_call: TRBJ1-2
d_call: TRBD1

cdr3_aa: CAISAAGGRGDTQYF
cdr3_nt: TGTGCCATCAGTGCAGCGGGGGGGCGGGGAGATACGCAGTATTTT
v_call: TRBV10-3
clone_size: -
j_call: TRBJ2-3
d_call: TRBD2

cdr3_aa: CASSRGRASGTNEQFF
cdr3_nt: TGTGCCAGCAGCCGCGGGCGGGCTAGCGGGACGAATGAGCAGTTCTTC
v_call: TRBV6-5
clone_size: few
j_call: TRBJ2-1
d_call: TRBD2